The 16 T cell receptor beta chains in this list originate from one sample, sequenced in a study of T-cell memory formation after mild COVID-19 (dated by TCRdb to about 2021). The library was obtained by 5' RACE. Sequencing used an Illumina NovaSeq 6000. The public reads were quality trimmed at Q25 with fastp and then assembled into clones with MiXCR by TCRdb, keeping productive beta chains. Every distinct CDR3 protein forms one entry, paired with its most common genes and DNA. In all, the sample holds some 250,000 distinct CDR3 sequences, and 8.5% to 9.5% of those were seen once. The top ten clonotypes cover approximately 20% of the sample. Sequencing used PBMCs or a T cell subset sorted from them (not recorded which). These receptors originate from a man between 18 and 29 years old who had mild COVID-19 (a few samples of this study predate the infection). The sample titles of this study are shuffled in the database, so cell type and time point are left out; the donor was told from shared clones.

The V call is TRBV3-1, the J call TRBJ2-5; D uncertain. Germline CDR1 and CDR2: LGHDT and YNNKEL (reference sequence). The CDR3 extends over 13 amino acids. V was shortened by 4 bases and J by 5 bases, with 11 bases between the two germline ends. The CDR3 DNA is TGTGCCAGCAGCCCCTCGGCCGGGGAGACCCAGTACTTC. This translates into CASSPSAGETQYF.

The V call is TRBV28, the J call TRBJ2-5; possibly TRBD1 or TRBD2 for D (5 bases each). The CDR3 has 11 residues. CDR1 and CDR2 (germline): MDHEN, SYDVKM. The V gene lost 5 bases and the J gene lost 9 bases, with 10 bases spanning the gap. The CDR3 nucleotides read TGTGCCAGCAGTGGGGGTCGGGCCCAGTACTTC. Translating it yields CASSGGRAQYF.

The chain couples TRBV4-1 to TRBJ2-4; weak D call: TRBD2 (6 bases). The V end was cut by 1 base, the J end by 6 bases, with 16 bases between. CDR1 and CDR2 (germline): MGHRA, YSYEKL. The CDR3 extends over 16 amino acids. The CDR3, as DNA: TGCGCCAGCAGCCAAGGGGCGCTACTTAGCGGAAACATTCAGTACTTC. This sequence encodes CASSQGALLSGNIQYF.

The table lists this clonotype with many counts. Relative to the germline gene, one junction end is altered; a read error may explain this. The chain has TRBV5-1 and TRBJ1-2; 9 nucleotides agree with TRBD1. There are 14 residues in the CDR3. Per germline, CDR1 SGHRS and CDR2 YFSETQ. CDR3 DNA sequence: TGTGCCAGCAGCCCGGGACAGGGAAATTATGGCTACACCTTC. Protein: CASSPGQGNYGYTF.

V usage is TRBV6-5 and J usage is TRBJ2-2; D is uncertain. V lost 2 bases to trimming and J lost 6 bases, with 1 base between them. The CDR3 has 11 amino acids. Looked up from germline, CDR1 is MNHEY and CDR2 is SVGAGI. Written as DNA, the CDR3 is TGTGCCAGCAGTTACGCCGGGGAGCTGTTTTTT. Translating it yields CASSYAGELFF.

V and J are TRBV7-3 and TRBJ2-3; 12 positions agree with TRBD2. CDR1 and CDR2 (germline): SGHTA, FQGTGA. The length of the CDR3 is 16 residues. The V segment lost 4 bases and the J segment 6 bases; nucleotides outside the gene matches: 8. The CDR3 DNA is TGTGCCAGCAGCTCTCTAGCGGGGGGGCCCGGGGATACGCAGTATTTT. Translation gives CASSSLAGGPGDTQYF.

This clonotype was observed at least ten times. The chain links TRBV18 to TRBJ1-2, with TRBD1 identical over 8 bases. Looked up from germline, CDR1 is KGHSH and CDR2 is LQKENI. This CDR3 comprises 13 residues. J was trimmed by 3 bases and V by 4 bases; bases with no gene match: 1. CDR3 loop: CASSQTGDYGYTF. The CDR3 nucleotides read TGTGCCAGCTCACAGACAGGGGACTATGGCTACACCTTC.

This clonotype was detected a few times. The rearrangement links TRBV5-6 to TRBJ1-2, with a tentative D call TRBD1 (6 bases). The length of the CDR3 is 15 residues. The V and J ends lost 0 bases and 0 bases respectively, with 9 bases between them. Germline V gene data show CDR1 as SGHDT and CDR2 as YYEEEE. The CDR3 protein is CASSLEGVTNYGYTF. CDR3 nucleotide sequence: TGTGCCAGCAGCTTGGAGGGGGTTACTAACTATGGCTACACCTTC.

This clonotype was observed a few times. This chain links TRBV27 with TRBJ1-1; 7 bases line up with TRBD1. The CDR3 contains 13 residues. The junction had 3 bases not matched to a gene; V was cut back by 6 bases and J by 2 bases. Germline CDR1 reads MNHEY; CDR2 reads SMNVEV (reference sequence). CDR3 DNA sequence: TGTGCCAGCAGATACAGGGGAAACACTGAAGCTTTCTTT. This codes for CASRYRGNTEAFF.

This clonotype was picked up many times. This chain joins TRBV5-1 and TRBJ1-1, with no clear D. There are 14 residues in the CDR3. The V gene's germline CDR1 is SGHRS and CDR2 YFSETQ. The germline V and J ends were trimmed by 4 bases and 5 bases, with 15 bases remaining between them. CDR3 amino acids: CASSQNPGITEAFF. The CDR3 DNA follows: TGCGCCAGCAGCCAGAATCCGGGGATTACTGAAGCTTTCTTT.

The rearrangement links TRBV5-1 to TRBJ1-4; no firm D call. Germline assignment: CDR1 SGHRS and CDR2 YFSETQ. This CDR3 spans 13 amino acids. V was cut by 7 bases and J by 7 bases, with 14 bases left in between. CDR3 DNA: TGCGCCAGCTTCGGGCAGGAGGGTGAAAAACTGTTTTTT. Translating gives CASFGQEGEKLFF.

The chain recombines TRBV7-2 with TRBJ1-4; D remains unclear. The CDR3 is 13 residues long. Germline loops: CDR1 SGHTA, CDR2 FQGNSA. V lost 1 base and J 8 bases, leaving 8 bases between the germline ends. The CDR3 spells CASSLGRREKLFF. The CDR3 DNA reads as TGTGCCAGCAGCTTAGGAAGGCGAGAAAAACTGTTTTTT.

This clonotype was detected ten times or more. This rearrangement joins TRBV12-3 or TRBV12-4 to TRBJ2-3; D might be TRBD1 (5 bases). This CDR3 region has 14 residues. The V end was cut by 3 bases, the J end by 3 bases, with 10 bases between. CDR3 in amino acids: CASSFRTGTDTQYF. The CDR3 bases are TGTGCCAGCAGTTTTCGCACAGGAACAGATACGCAGTATTTT.

This chain connects TRBV7-2 to TRBJ1-1; the D gene is possibly TRBD1 (5 bases). CDR1 is SGHTA and CDR2 is FQGNSA in the germline V gene. This CDR3 has 14 amino acids. Trimming took off 4 bases at V and 4 bases at J, with 13 bases between the two ends. The DNA for the CDR3 is TGTGCCAGCAGCTATGAGGGGAGGGGCACTGAAGCTTTCTTT. Translation: CASSYEGRGTEAFF.

V usage is TRBV20-1 and J usage is TRBJ1-1; no clear D. The CDR3 extends over 12 amino acids. V lost 1 base, J lost 1 base, and 4 bases lay in between. CDR1 and CDR2 from the germline V gene are DFQATT and SNEGSKA (reference sequence). CDR3 protein: CSARGPNTEAFF. The CDR3 DNA sequence: TGCAGTGCTAGAGGCCCGAACACTGAAGCTTTCTTT.

This clonotype has only a few counts. The rearrangement uses TRBV7-9 and TRBJ2-3, with 12 positions matching TRBD1. From germline, CDR1 is SEHNR and CDR2 FQNEAQ (reference sequence). Unmatched junction bases numbered 2, after V lost 3 bases and J lost 4 bases. The CDR3 runs to 15 residues. The CDR3 nucleotides read TGTGCCAGCAGCTTCGGGACAGGGGGCGCAGATACGCAGTATTTT. Residues: CASSFGTGGADTQYF.